These 20 T cell receptor beta chains share one sample of origin, sequenced in a study of cytomegalovirus exposure and HLA in healthy donors. PCR was performed using 60 Vbeta and 13 Jbeta primers. Sequencing was performed with immunoSEQ multiplex PCR; in TCRdb, only in-frame clones are kept and a portion is missing. The repertoire holds around 170,000 clones, with about 80% as singletons. Sequenced input: PBMCs. The receptor source for this set is a woman between 50 and 59 years old in good health and CMV-seropositive.

This chain connects TRBV4-3 to TRBJ1-3; 7 bases fit TRBD1. The CDR3 covers 17 residues. Germline CDR1 LGHNA, CDR2 YSLEER. The V gene end was trimmed by 0 bases and the J gene end by 0 bases; junction bases not matched to a gene: 5. CDR3 amino acids: CASSQEGQPFSGNTIYF. The CDR3 coding sequence is TGCGCCAGCAGCCAAGAGGGACAGCCTTTCTCTGGAAACACCATATATTTT.

The table lists this clone with a few counts. The rearrangement links TRBV28 to TRBJ1-4; no clear D. Germline V gene lookup returns CDR1 MDHEN and CDR2 SYDVKM. The ends were cut back, 6 bases at V and 4 bases at J, with 9 bases in the middle. This CDR3 has 13 amino acids. CDR3 amino acids: CASSHGGNEKLFF. The CDR3 DNA follows: TGTGCCAGCAGCCACGGAGGTAATGAAAAACTGTTTTTT.

The chain employs TRBV28 and TRBJ1-4, with 8 nucleotides matching TRBD1. Germline CDR1 reads MDHEN; CDR2 reads SYDVKM. The CDR3 runs to 14 residues. V lost 6 bases and J lost 8; bases outside the gene matches: 8. This CDR3 is CASRIQGGKEKLFF. The DNA of the CDR3 is TGTGCCAGCAGGATACAGGGGGGTAAGGAAAAACTGTTTTTT.

The rearrangement uses TRBV5-5 and TRBJ2-7; 7 bases align to TRBD1. This CDR3 spans 14 amino acids. In germline, CDR1 is SGHKS, CDR2 YYEKEE (reference sequence). V shed 8 bases, J shed 0 bases, and the junction held 8 bases outside the gene matches. The CDR3 region is CASTDRSSSYEQYF. CDR3 nucleotide sequence: TGTGCCAGTACGGACAGGTCGAGCTCCTACGAGCAGTACTTC.

CDR3 coding DNA: TGTGCCAGCAGCGTACCCACCAGGGAATCAATAACAATCAATGAGCAGTTCTTC. Translated, it gives CASSVPTRESITINEQFF. The chain uses TRBV9 and TRBJ2-1, with D perhaps TRBD1 (5 bases). Between the trimmed V and J ends, which lost 1 base and 6 bases, there was a span of 23 bases. The germline V gene encodes CDR1 SGDLS and CDR2 YYNGEE. The CDR3 loop spans 18 amino acids.

The genes are TRBV7-2 and TRBJ1-5, with D possibly matching TRBD1 (5 bases). V lost 0 bases to trimming and J lost 8 bases, with 14 bases between them. CDR3 length: 15 residues. Per germline, CDR1 SGHTA and CDR2 FQGNSA. The CDR3 loop is CASSLALGGSEPQHF. As DNA, the CDR3 is TGTGCCAGCAGCTTAGCGCTGGGGGGGTCGGAGCCCCAGCATTTT.

V and J are TRBV27 and TRBJ1-2; D possibly corresponds to TRBD1 (6 bases). Trimming took off 4 bases at V and 5 bases at J, with 17 bases between the two ends. CDR1 and CDR2 (germline): MNHEY, SMNVEV (reference sequence). This CDR3 is 15 amino acids long. CDR3 coding DNA: TGTGCCAGCAGTTCTCTCTCACAGGGAGGGTATGGCTACACCTTC. This translates into CASSSLSQGGYGYTF.

A few counts support this clone. The chain uses TRBV30 and TRBJ2-7; 11 nucleotides line up with TRBD2. Trimming took 3 bases from V and 4 from J; bases not matched to a gene: 14. Germline lookup yields CDR1 GTSNPN and CDR2 SVGIG (reference sequence). The CDR3 contains 17 residues. CDR3 DNA: TGTGCCTGGAGCGAAGGGACTAGCGGAGGGGGGCTTTACGAGCAGTACTTC. As protein: CAWSEGTSGGGLYEQYF. The whole variable domain, filled in from reference TRBV30 and TRBJ2-7, reads SQTIHQWPATLVQPVGSPLSLECTVEGTSNPNLYWYRQAAGRGLQLLFYSVGIGQISSEVPQNLSASRPQDRQFILSSKKLLLSDSGFYLCAWSEGTSGGGLYEQYFGPGTRLTVT.

V gene TRBV10-1 combines with J gene TRBJ1-1; possible D gene TRBD1, 5 bases. Looked up from germline, CDR1 is WNHNN and CDR2 is SYGVQD (reference sequence). V dropped 5 bases and J dropped 5 bases, with 18 bases sitting between them. CDR3 length: 15 residues. The CDR3 DNA sequence: TGCGCCAGCAGTAATACTCCTGCCAGGGTTACTGAAGCTTTCTTT. Its translation is CASSNTPARVTEAFF.

The chain joins TRBV28 to TRBJ2-7; TRBD1 is a possible D gene (6 bases). The V and J ends lost 6 bases and 7 bases respectively, with 25 bases between them. CDR1 is MDHEN, CDR2 SYDVKM, per germline. The CDR3 has 16 amino acids. CDR3 nucleotide sequence: TGTGCCAGCAGAAGCCCGTGGGCAGGGGCAAGTCGGGAGCAGTACTTC. This sequence encodes CASRSPWAGASREQYF.

This chain links TRBV5-1 with TRBJ2-7; D possibly corresponds to TRBD2 (5 bases). The germline gives CDR1 SGHRS, CDR2 YFSETQ. V was pared by 4 bases and J by 7 bases, with 15 bases between. The length of the CDR3 is 13 residues. CDR3 in amino acids: CASSALGLKEQYF. CDR3 sequence (DNA): TGCGCCAGCAGCGCACTTGGACTGAAAGAGCAGTACTTC.

Here the CDR3 DNA reads TGTGCCATCAGTACCGACAGACCGACTAGCACAGATACGCAGTATTTT. Translating gives CAISTDRPTSTDTQYF. The rearrangement links TRBV10-3 to TRBJ2-3, with a possible D match to TRBD1 (5 bases). V gave up 5 bases and J gave up 0 bases, with 15 bases separating them. Germline CDR1 ENHRY, CDR2 SYGVKD. The CDR3 runs 16 residues.

The V and J genes are TRBV15 and TRBJ2-5; 13 bases line up with TRBD2. With V trimmed by 6 bases and J by 0 bases, 4 bases remained unmatched. Germline CDR1 reads LNHNV; CDR2 reads YYDKDF (reference sequence). The CDR3 has 16 residues. The CDR3 region is CATRTGTSGNQETQYF. The CDR3 DNA follows: TGTGCCACCAGGACGGGGACTAGCGGGAACCAAGAGACCCAGTACTTC.

The V gene is TRBV18, the J gene TRBJ2-7, with 11 positions matching TRBD1. In germline, CDR1 is KGHSH, CDR2 LQKENI. This CDR3 has 14 residues. V trimming: 6 bases; J trimming: 7 bases; junction bases outside the gene matches: 8. CDR3 sequence (DNA): TGTGCCAGCTCGCCGGACAGGGGGCGTTATGAGCAGTACTTC. Amino acids: CASSPDRGRYEQYF. The full variable domain, its missing parts supplied by reference TRBV18 and TRBJ2-7, is NAGVMQNPRHLVRRRGQEARLRCSPMKGHSHVYWYRQLPEEGLKFMVYLQKENIIDESGMPKERFSAEFPKEGPSILRIQQVVRGDSAAYFCASSPDRGRYEQYFGPGTRLTVT.

Regarding this clone: The sample has other DNA sequences that encode this CDR3 too. V gene TRBV9 combines with J gene TRBJ2-7, with 8 bases that match TRBD2. V trimming: 0 bases; J trimming: 0 bases; junction bases outside the gene matches: 2. The CDR3 runs to 15 residues. From germline, CDR1 is SGDLS and CDR2 YYNGEE. In nucleotides, the CDR3 is TGTGCCAGCAGCGTAGGGAGCGGGAGCTCCTACGAGCAGTACTTC. This gives the protein CASSVGSGSSYEQYF.

The rearrangement joins TRBV6-5 to TRBJ1-2; 9 positions agree with TRBD1. The CDR3 sequence is 15 residues long. The germline V gene has CDR1 MNHEY and CDR2 SVGAGI. The V and J ends lost 5 bases and 0 bases, in that order; junction bases with no gene match: 4. The CDR3 loop is CASSRTGDANYGYTF. The CDR3 coding sequence is TGTGCCAGCAGTCGGACAGGGGATGCTAACTATGGCTACACCTTC.

V gene TRBV6-5 combines with J gene TRBJ2-7; TRBD1 matches at 8 bases. This CDR3 is built from 14 residues. Germline CDR1 and CDR2: MNHEY and SVGAGI. Trimming removed 4 bases from V and 1 base from J; junction bases left unmatched: 3. The CDR3 DNA reads TGTGCCAGCAGTTGGGACAGGCCTTCCTACGAGCAGTACTTC. Translated, it gives CASSWDRPSYEQYF.

Remarks on this clone: Within the sample, other DNA sequences also encode this same CDR3. CDR3 region: CASSFGNSGLNGYTF. The CDR3 nucleotides are TGCGCCAGCAGCTTCGGAAACAGTGGGTTAAATGGCTACACCTTC. The chain couples TRBV5-1 to TRBJ1-2; D not certain. Between the trimmed V and J ends, which lost 2 bases and 6 bases, there was a span of 17 bases. CDR3 length: 15 residues. Germline CDR1 is SGHRS and CDR2 is YFSETQ.

This sequence joins TRBV10-3 and TRBJ2-5; D not certain. Germline V gives CDR1 ENHRY, CDR2 SYGVKD. The CDR3 extends over 14 amino acids. V lost 1 base and J lost 5, with 11 bases in between. Here the CDR3 DNA reads TGTGCCATCAGTGAGTTTCGGGTTGGGGAGACCCAGTACTTC. It is translated as CAISEFRVGETQYF.

V and J are TRBV7-9 and TRBJ2-5; 9 bases align to TRBD1. The V gene's germline CDR1 is SEHNR and CDR2 FQNEAQ (reference sequence). V was clipped by 5 bases and J by 0 bases; unmatched bases: 7. The CDR3 is 16 amino acids. The CDR3 is CASSGGQGVHQETQYF. The DNA of the CDR3 is TGTGCCAGCAGCGGGGGACAGGGAGTTCACCAAGAGACCCAGTACTTC.